One and the same sample provided the 25 T cell receptor beta chains below, sequenced in a study of T-cell reconstitution after alpha-beta-depleted transplantation in children (dated by TCRdb to between 2015 and 2016). What this sample's treatment or condition label stands for: allogeneic hematopoietic cell transplantation with graft depleted of TCRalphabeta T cells and CD19 B cells. Library prep was done by PCR. TCRdb records Illumina HiSeq 2500 as the sequencer. To normalize quantification of the TCRbeta repertoire, the TCR libraries were built with molecular barcoding that relied on unique molecular identifiers. TCRdb's own reprocessing of the public reads used fastp at Q25 and MiXCR and kept productive beta chains. Under each unique CDR3 protein, matching rows form one entry showing the most common genes and DNA. This sample lists hundreds of thousands of distinct CDR3 sequences; 20% to 30% were detected once. The ten largest clones add up to 4.5% to 5.5% of the sample.

The sequencing used PBMCs, mostly from graft donor cells, collected 360 days after TCRalphabeta/CD19-depleted stem cell transplant. These receptors came from a female patient between 2 and 15 years old who had a stem cell transplant for congenital amegakaryocytic thrombocytopenia, so the T cells may come from the graft donor.

V is TRBV5-1 and J is TRBJ1-6; D is unclear. CDR1 and CDR2 from the germline V gene are SGHRS and YFSETQ. The CDR3 runs to 23 residues. The V end lost 5 bases, the J end lost 5 bases, and 38 bases lay between the germline ends. CDR3 region: CASRRAVTAGSSLKPINNSPLHF. The CDR3 coding sequence is TGCGCCAGCAGGCGGGCTGTCACCGCAGGCTCGAGCTTGAAACCAATCAATAATTCACCCCTCCACTTT.

The rearrangement links TRBV28 to TRBJ2-7; unclear D gene. The CDR3 covers 16 residues. In germline, CDR1 is MDHEN, CDR2 SYDVKM. V was cut by 5 bases and J by 6 bases, with 23 bases left in between. This CDR3 reads CASSTPAERRSREQYF. DNA for the CDR3: TGTGCCAGCAGTACACCGGCAGAACGTCGGTCCCGCGAGCAGTACTTC.

The chain combines TRBV6-5 with TRBJ2-4; 7 bases match TRBD1. V lost 0 bases, J lost 1 base, and 12 bases stayed unmatched. Germline V lookup: CDR1 MNHEY, CDR2 SVGAGI. This CDR3 has 19 amino acids. CDR3 residues: CASSYSNQGVGVAKNIQYF. For the CDR3, the DNA is TGTGCCAGCAGTTACTCGAATCAGGGGGTGGGCGTTGCCAAAAACATTCAGTACTTC.

The CDR3: CASSQVPGAYEQYF. The CDR3 bases are TGCGCCAGCAGCCAAGTGCCAGGGGCCTACGAGCAGTACTTC. The V and J genes are TRBV4-1 and TRBJ2-7; D may be TRBD1 (6 bases). The ends were cut back, 1 base at V and 2 bases at J, with 9 bases in the middle. This CDR3 spans 14 amino acids. The germline V gene encodes CDR1 MGHRA and CDR2 YSYEKL.

J is TRBJ2-2 and V is TRBV24-1, with 11 bases lining up with TRBD1. The germline V gene encodes CDR1 KGHDR and CDR2 SFDVKD. CDR3 length: 15 amino acids. V lost 3 bases, J lost 6 bases, and 2 bases stayed unmatched. This chain's CDR3 is CATSDPGQGAGELFF. The CDR3 DNA follows: TGTGCCACCAGTGATCCGGGACAGGGGGCCGGGGAGCTGTTTTTT.

The chain recombines TRBV11-2 with TRBJ2-1, with D uncertain. Trimming took 5 bases from V and 5 from J, leaving 19 bases between them. Germline V lookup: CDR1 SGHAT, CDR2 FQNNGV. The CDR3 extends over 16 amino acids. The CDR3 DNA is TGTGCCAGCAGCCTCTTAGGCCCACCCTTAGACAATGAGCAGTTCTTC. It codes for CASSLLGPPLDNEQFF.

CDR3 protein: CASSEGPLLGNQPQHF. DNA of the CDR3: TGTGCCAGCAGTGAAGGGCCGCTGTTGGGCAATCAGCCCCAGCATTTT. J is TRBJ1-5 and V is TRBV2; no reliable D call. Germline-derived CDR1 and CDR2 are SNHLY and FYNNEI. The CDR3 contains 16 residues. V gave up 1 base and J gave up 2 bases, with 12 bases separating them.

This clonotype was seen just once. This chain uses TRBV7-2 with TRBJ1-1; weak D call: TRBD1 (6 bases). The CDR3 has 15 residues. The V gene's germline CDR1 is SGHTA and CDR2 FQGNSA. Trimming stripped 5 bases from V and 2 bases from J, with 15 bases between. CDR3 protein: CASSPQGWFNTEAFF. The CDR3 DNA reads as TGTGCCAGCAGCCCACAGGGTTGGTTTAACACTGAAGCTTTCTTT. Full variable domain (outside the CDR3, taken from reference TRBV7-2 and TRBJ1-1): GAGVSQSPSNKVTEKGKDVELRCDPISGHTALYWYRQSLGQGLEFLIYFQGNSAPDKSGLPSDRFSAERTGGSVSTLTIQRTQQEDSAVYLCASSPQGWFNTEAFFGQGTRLTVV.

This clonotype was counted between two and nine times. The chain links TRBV20-1 to TRBJ2-7; 11 bases align to TRBD2. This CDR3 is 14 amino acids long. Germline CDR1 DFQATT, CDR2 SNEGSKA (reference sequence). The V segment lost 2 bases and the J segment 6 bases; nucleotides outside the gene matches: 6. CDR3 sequence reads: CSARYPSGRSEQYF. The CDR3 bases are TGCAGTGCTAGATATCCTAGCGGGAGGTCCGAGCAGTACTTC.

The gene calls are TRBV9 and TRBJ2-3; TRBD1 or TRBD2 may be the D gene (5 bases each). The germline gives CDR1 SGDLS, CDR2 YYNGEE. The germline V and J ends were trimmed by 3 bases and 7 bases, with 15 bases remaining between them. This CDR3 is 14 amino acids long. The CDR3 spells CASSGTGTSHTQYF. DNA for the CDR3: TGTGCCAGCAGCGGCACGGGGACCTCCCATACGCAGTATTTT.

This sequence joins TRBV11-2 and TRBJ2-1; 9 bases are shared with TRBD1. The trim removed 3 bases at V and 8 bases at J, leaving 5 bases unmatched. The germline V gene has CDR1 SGHAT and CDR2 FQNNGV. CDR3 length: 14 amino acids. The CDR3 DNA is TGTGCCAGCAGCTTCAGGGACAGGGTCGATGAGCAGTTCTTC. Protein: CASSFRDRVDEQFF.

This clonotype has only a few counts. This chain uses TRBV5-4 with TRBJ1-3, with D possibly matching TRBD1 (5 bases). With 4 bases removed from V and 4 bases from J, the gap between germline ends came to 9 bases. Germline V gene data show CDR1 as SGHNT and CDR2 as YYREEE (reference sequence). CDR3 size: 13 residues. This chain's CDR3 is CASSHRTGNTIYF. The CDR3 coding sequence is TGTGCCAGCAGCCACAGGACGGGAAACACCATATATTTT.

The table lists this clonotype with a few counts. This chain joins TRBV27 and TRBJ2-3; D possibly corresponds to TRBD2 (6 bases). CDR1 and CDR2 (germline): MNHEY, SMNVEV (reference sequence). The CDR3 loop spans 12 amino acids. V lost 7 bases to trimming and J lost 5 bases, with 10 bases between them. CDR3 region: CASKVGGDTQYF. CDR3 bases: TGTGCCAGCAAAGTGGGAGGAGATACGCAGTATTTT.

The chain combines TRBV20-1 with TRBJ1-6, with a tentative D call TRBD1 (5 bases). Germline loops: CDR1 DFQATT, CDR2 SNEGSKA (reference sequence). V was shortened by 6 bases and J by 7 bases, with 10 bases between the two germline ends. The CDR3 is 12 residues long. Written as DNA, the CDR3 is TGCAGTGCGAAGGGGTACAATTCACCCCTCCACTTT. Translated: CSAKGYNSPLHF.

This clonotype has just a few counts. V gene TRBV5-6 combines with J gene TRBJ2-1; D perhaps matches TRBD1 (6 bases). The CDR3 consists of 16 residues. The V gene's germline CDR1 is SGHDT and CDR2 YYEEEE. The germline V and J ends were trimmed by 2 bases and 6 bases, with 18 bases remaining between them. In DNA form, the CDR3 reads TGTGCCAGCAGCTTTGGAACAGGGTCCGGCCTCAATGAGCAGTTCTTC. This translates into CASSFGTGSGLNEQFF.

This clonotype showed up just a few times. This chain uses TRBV29-1 with TRBJ2-5; D remains ambiguous. The CDR3 is made up of 11 amino acids. Deletions cut 4 bases from V and 7 bases from J, with 10 bases between. Germline CDR1 SQVTM, CDR2 ANQGSEA. CDR3 DNA: TGCAGCGTTGGGGCCCTGACGACCCAGTACTTC. As protein: CSVGALTTQYF.

V and J are TRBV5-1 and TRBJ2-7, with D unresolved. Germline CDR1 SGHRS, CDR2 YFSETQ. CDR3 length equals 14 residues. V lost 0 bases and J lost 1, with 8 bases in between. This CDR3 reads CASSLGYSSYEQYF. DNA of the CDR3: TGCGCCAGCAGCTTGGGTTATAGTTCCTACGAGCAGTACTTC. The variable domain in full, with the rest retrieved from reference TRBV5-1 and TRBJ2-7, is KAGVTQTPRYLIKTRGQQVTLSCSPISGHRSVSWYQQTPGQGLQFLFEYFSETQRNKGNFPGRFSGRQFSNSRSEMNVSTLELGDSALYLCASSLGYSSYEQYFGPGTRLTVT.

This clonotype was observed a handful of times. Here the CDR3 DNA reads TGTGCCAGCAGCCGGTCGCGGAGGAGCTTCAATGAGCAGTTCTTC. Amino acid sequence: CASSRSRRSFNEQFF. The chain recombines TRBV7-2 with TRBJ2-1, with a possible D match to TRBD2 (5 bases). Germline assignment: CDR1 SGHTA and CDR2 FQGNSA. The CDR3 contains 15 residues. The ends were cut back, 5 bases at V and 6 bases at J, with 17 bases in the middle.

V gene TRBV20-1 combines with J gene TRBJ1-6, with D perhaps matching TRBD1 (5 bases). From germline, CDR1 is DFQATT and CDR2 SNEGSKA (reference sequence). The CDR3 contains 17 residues. V gave up 0 bases and J gave up 0 bases, with 12 bases separating them. The CDR3 DNA is TGCAGTGCTAGAGATCCGGACACGAGCTCCTATAATTCACCCCTCCACTTT. Protein sequence: CSARDPDTSSYNSPLHF.

This sequence joins TRBV3-1 and TRBJ2-4; 13 positions match TRBD2. This CDR3 spans 17 amino acids. The V segment lost 4 bases and the J segment 5 bases; nucleotides outside the gene matches: 8. CDR1 and CDR2 (germline): LGHDT, YNNKEL (reference sequence). The CDR3, as DNA: TGTGCCAGCAGCCCGTACACTAGCGGGAGGGGCGAAAACATTCAGTACTTC. Translation gives CASSPYTSGRGENIQYF.

The rearrangement uses TRBV20-1 and TRBJ2-6, with D hard to call. Trimming shortened V by 0 bases and J by 2 bases, and 8 bases separated the two germline ends. CDR1 is DFQATT, CDR2 SNEGSKA, per germline (reference sequence). The CDR3 loop spans 15 amino acids. Written as DNA, the CDR3 is TGCAGTGCTAGAGATCGGCCAGCTGGGGCCAACGTCCTGACTTTC. Translation gives CSARDRPAGANVLTF.

The chain uses TRBV12-3 or TRBV12-4 and TRBJ1-2; the D gene is possibly TRBD1 (5 bases). The CDR3 sequence is 15 residues long. V was pared by 6 bases and J by 7 bases, with 21 bases between. This CDR3 reads CASSKSDQGLGGYTF. The CDR3 nucleotides read TGTGCCAGCAGCAAAAGCGATCAGGGATTGGGTGGCTACACCTTC.

This chain connects TRBV12-3 or TRBV12-4 to TRBJ1-1; the match to TRBD1 covers 7 bases. The CDR3 is 16 amino acids. Germline trimming cut 1 base from V and 0 bases from J; bases unmatched to any gene: 5. The CDR3, as DNA: TGTGCCAGCAGTTTAGGCGACAGGGCTATGAACACTGAAGCTTTCTTT. This translates into CASSLGDRAMNTEAFF.

The gene calls are TRBV6-2 or TRBV6-3 and TRBJ2-3; D possibly uses TRBD1 or TRBD2 (5 bases each). The V end lost 5 bases, the J end lost 2 bases, and 14 bases lay between the germline ends. From germline, CDR1 is MNHEY and CDR2 SVGEGT. The CDR3 is 15 residues long. For the CDR3, the DNA is TGTGCCAGCAGTAGCCGGGACCGCTCCACAGATACGCAGTATTTT. It yields the protein CASSSRDRSTDTQYF.

The V call is TRBV6-1, the J call TRBJ2-1; 7 bases line up with TRBD2. J lost 9 bases, V lost 1 base, and 9 bases had no gene match. In germline, CDR1 is MNHNS, CDR2 SASEGT. The CDR3 has 15 residues. The DNA of the CDR3 is TGTGCCAGCAGTGAAGTTGCGGGAGAAGGGGCTGAGCAGTTCTTC. Amino acid sequence: CASSEVAGEGAEQFF.